These 23 T cell receptor beta chains were sequenced from one sample in a study of OX40 agonist ivuxolimab in advanced cancers. Sequenced by immunoSEQ multiplex PCR; TCRdb stores in-frame clones only, minus some. The sample contains approximately 71,000 clones, 65% to 85% of which appear only once. This material consisted of CD4+ or CD8+ T cells sorted from blood, taken in a trial of the OX40 agonist ivuxolimab. Receptors were obtained from an adult with an advanced solid tumor such as melanoma, head and neck, liver or kidney cancer.

The chain couples TRBV7-9 to TRBJ2-1; D is perhaps TRBD2 (5 bases). The germline gives CDR1 SEHNR, CDR2 FQNEAQ (reference sequence). The CDR3 is 14 residues long. Trimming removed 11 bases from V and 0 bases from J, with 14 bases in between. CDR3 sequence (DNA): TGTGCCCACGGGGAAGGTAGCTCCTACAATGAGCAGTTCTTC. This sequence encodes CAHGEGSSYNEQFF.

The V call is TRBV6-4, the J call TRBJ2-3; D tentatively fits TRBD1 or TRBD2 (5 bases each). Looked up from germline, CDR1 is MRHNA and CDR2 is SNTAGT. Trimming took off 2 bases at V and 3 bases at J, with 6 bases between the two ends. CDR3 length: 13 residues. For the CDR3, the DNA is TGTGCCAGCAGTGACGAGGGGACAGATACGCAGTATTTT. Its protein is CASSDEGTDTQYF.

The chain combines TRBV30 with TRBJ2-1, with 7 bases matching TRBD1. The CDR3 loop spans 15 amino acids. From germline, CDR1 is GTSNPN and CDR2 SVGIG (reference sequence). J lost 7 bases, V lost 1 base, and 10 bases had no gene match. CDR3 in amino acids: CAWSEGQAPGNEQFF. CDR3 in DNA: TGTGCCTGGAGTGAAGGACAGGCCCCCGGGAATGAGCAGTTCTTC.

The count of this clone is one. J is TRBJ2-2 and V is TRBV10-2; D gene unclear. Per the germline V gene, CDR1 is WSHSY and CDR2 is SAAADI. Trimming took off 2 bases at V and 3 bases at J, with 4 bases between the two ends. The CDR3 has 13 amino acids. This chain's CDR3 is CASSEIDTGELFF. CDR3 DNA: TGCGCCAGCAGTGAGATTGACACCGGGGAGCTGTTTTTT.

V usage is TRBV7-7 and J usage is TRBJ2-5; 14 bases fit TRBD2. The V gene's germline CDR1 is SSHAT and CDR2 FNYEAQ (reference sequence). V was pared by 5 bases and J by 4 bases, with 3 bases of the junction left unmatched. The CDR3 sequence is 15 residues long. DNA for the CDR3: TGTGCCAGCAGCCTCGGGACTAGCGGGAGAGAGACCCAGTACTTC. Its translation: CASSLGTSGRETQYF.

This clone was seen just once. The junction does not match germline at one end; this may be a read error. V is TRBV11-2 and J is TRBJ2-5; D gene unclear. This CDR3 is built from 14 residues. The germline V gene encodes CDR1 SGHAT and CDR2 FQNNGV. CDR3: CANSLGYGQETQYF. The DNA for the CDR3 is TGTGCCAACAGCTTAGGTTATGGGCAAGAGACCCAGTACTTC.

This clone has only a few counts. J is TRBJ2-5 and V is TRBV6-1; D tentatively reads TRBD1 or TRBD2 (6 bases each). The germline gives CDR1 MNHNS, CDR2 SASEGT. The CDR3 is made up of 14 amino acids. V was pared by 6 bases and J by 5 bases, with 16 bases between. The CDR3: CASSLSQGGETQYF. The CDR3 DNA is TGTGCCAGCAGCCTATCACAGGGAGGCGAGACCCAGTACTTC.

V usage is TRBV27 and J usage is TRBJ2-1; D possibly corresponds to TRBD2 (5 bases). Germline assignment: CDR1 MNHEY and CDR2 SMNVEV (reference sequence). Trimming shortened V by 6 bases and J by 5 bases, and 11 bases separated the two germline ends. The CDR3 has 13 residues. Written as DNA, the CDR3 is TGTGCCAGCAGATTCGGACTCCACAATGAGCAGTTCTTC. Translated, it gives CASRFGLHNEQFF.

This clone has only a few counts. V and J are TRBV19 and TRBJ1-2, with D possibly TRBD1 on 5 matching bases. The length of the CDR3 is 14 residues. Germline CDR1 LNHDA, CDR2 SQIVND (reference sequence). Trimming shortened V by 6 bases and J by 8 bases, and 19 bases separated the two germline ends. CDR3 region: CASSPLGGARGYTF. The DNA of the CDR3 is TGTGCCAGTAGCCCACTGGGGGGAGCCCGCGGCTACACCTTC.

The chain couples TRBV6-5 to TRBJ1-6; a possible D gene is TRBD1 (6 bases). The CDR3 totals 15 residues. Germline V gives CDR1 MNHEY, CDR2 SVGAGI. The V end lost 4 bases, the J end lost 10 bases, and 17 bases lay between the germline ends. The chain's CDR3 is CASSFRDTEGSPLHF. CDR3 DNA: TGTGCCAGCAGTTTCCGGGACACCGAAGGGTCACCCCTCCACTTT.

The chain has TRBV11-3 and TRBJ2-1, with TRBD1 identical over 9 bases. Germline loops: CDR1 SGHNT, CDR2 YENEEA. This CDR3 has 16 amino acids. Trimming removed 1 base from V and 9 bases from J; junction bases left unmatched: 10. The CDR3 region is CASSLVGQGGFPEQFF. DNA for the CDR3: TGTGCCAGCAGCTTAGTGGGACAGGGCGGTTTTCCTGAGCAGTTCTTC.

This clone was found a few times. The chain is built from TRBV7-8 and TRBJ1-2, with D uncertain. Germline assignment: CDR1 SGHVS and CDR2 FQNEAQ. The CDR3 is made up of 13 amino acids. The germline V and J ends were trimmed by 3 bases and 3 bases, with 8 bases remaining between them. CDR3 DNA: TGTGCCAGCAGCTTTGGGCTCCACTATGGCTACACCTTC. Translating gives CASSFGLHYGYTF.

This chain joins TRBV5-1 and TRBJ1-1; D might be TRBD1 (6 bases). The CDR3 runs to 16 residues. The germline V and J ends were trimmed by 0 bases and 1 base, with 13 bases remaining between them. CDR1 and CDR2 from the germline V gene are SGHRS and YFSETQ. CDR3 nucleotides: TGCGCCAGCAGCTTGGAGGGGGGCAGGACGAACACTGAAGCTTTCTTT. Protein sequence: CASSLEGGRTNTEAFF.

The V gene is TRBV7-3, the J gene TRBJ1-2; tentatively, D is TRBD1 (5 bases). This CDR3 contains 14 residues. Per germline, CDR1 SGHTA and CDR2 FQGTGA. The ends were cut back, 2 bases at V and 7 bases at J, with 14 bases in the middle. CDR3 loop: CASSLGPAGFGYTF. DNA of the CDR3: TGTGCCAGCAGCTTAGGGCCCGCAGGGTTTGGCTACACCTTC.

V is TRBV7-2 and J is TRBJ2-5, with D unresolved. The CDR3 covers 13 residues. Looked up from germline, CDR1 is SGHTA and CDR2 is FQGNSA. V was cut by 5 bases and J by 5 bases, with 12 bases left in between. CDR3 nucleotides: TGTGCCAGCAGCCCCTCGGGCTCGGAGACCCAGTACTTC. It encodes CASSPSGSETQYF. The variable domain in full, completed from reference TRBV7-2 and TRBJ2-5, reads GAGVSQSPSNKVTEKGKDVELRCDPISGHTALYWYRQSLGQGLEFLIYFQGNSAPDKSGLPSDRFSAERTGGSVSTLTIQRTQQEDSAVYLCASSPSGSETQYFGPGTRLLVL.

The V call is TRBV6-6, the J call TRBJ1-1; D is unresolved. The germline V gene has CDR1 MNHNY and CDR2 SVGAGI (reference sequence). V was trimmed by 2 bases and J by 1 base, leaving 5 bases between them. The CDR3 has 13 residues. This CDR3 is CASSYPANTEAFF. The CDR3 DNA sequence: TGTGCCAGCAGTTACCCCGCGAACACTGAAGCTTTCTTT.

The chain links TRBV28 to TRBJ1-2; no reliable D call. Germline-derived CDR1 and CDR2 are MDHEN and SYDVKM. Trimming took off 5 bases at V and 8 bases at J, with 12 bases between the two ends. CDR3 length equals 12 residues. CDR3 region: CASSPMDGGYTF. Here the CDR3 DNA reads TGTGCCAGCAGTCCTATGGACGGAGGCTACACCTTC.

The J gene is TRBJ2-2, the V gene TRBV5-1; 9 nucleotides align to TRBD1. The J segment lost 2 bases and the V segment lost 0 bases, leaving 11 bases of the junction unmatched. The germline V gene encodes CDR1 SGHRS and CDR2 YFSETQ. The CDR3 contains 19 residues. Here the CDR3 DNA reads TGCGCCAGCAGCTTGGACTCCCTGGGACAGGGAAAAAACACCGGGGAGCTGTTTTTT. Translating it yields CASSLDSLGQGKNTGELFF.

This clone was seen a few times. V and J are TRBV10-3 and TRBJ1-1; 8 nucleotides line up with TRBD1. This CDR3 region has 12 residues. V lost 3 bases and J lost 10; bases outside the gene matches: 4. Germline CDR1 reads ENHRY; CDR2 reads SYGVKD. The CDR3 protein is CAISDQGALAFF. The CDR3 DNA sequence: TGTGCCATCAGTGATCAGGGGGCATTAGCTTTCTTT.

The genes are TRBV9 and TRBJ2-5, with TRBD2 as a possible D gene (6 bases). Between the trimmed V and J ends, which lost 4 bases and 0 bases, there was a span of 19 bases. The germline gives CDR1 SGDLS, CDR2 YYNGEE. This CDR3 contains 17 residues. CDR3 region: CASSKGLTDANQETQYF. The CDR3 DNA sequence: TGTGCCAGCAGCAAGGGACTTACCGATGCTAACCAAGAGACCCAGTACTTC.

The rearrangement links TRBV15 to TRBJ2-7; D tentatively fits TRBD1 or TRBD2 (6 bases each). CDR3 size: 14 residues. V gave up 5 bases and J gave up 2 bases, with 13 bases separating them. Germline V lookup: CDR1 LNHNV, CDR2 YYDKDF (reference sequence). CDR3 nucleotides: TGTGCCACCAGCGTCGGGGGCCCCGCCTACGAGCAGTACTTC. Protein product: CATSVGGPAYEQYF.

The chain recombines TRBV2 with TRBJ2-2, with 8 bases aligning to TRBD2. This CDR3 contains 15 residues. Germline V gene data show CDR1 as SNHLY and CDR2 as FYNNEI. The trim removed 6 bases at V and 4 bases at J, leaving 7 bases unmatched. CDR3 region: CASRRLAGGTGELFF. The DNA of the CDR3 is TGTGCCAGCAGAAGGCTGGCGGGGGGCACCGGGGAGCTGTTTTTT.

The chain recombines TRBV2 with TRBJ2-3, with D possibly matching TRBD2 (6 bases). Germline V gene sequence: CDR1 SNHLY, CDR2 FYNNEI. There are 14 residues in the CDR3. V shed 4 bases and J shed 6 bases, with 14 bases lying between them. The CDR3 is CASSGGVRWDTQYF. CDR3 DNA sequence: TGTGCCAGCAGTGGCGGGGTCAGGTGGGATACGCAGTATTTT. The variable domain in full, with the rest retrieved from reference TRBV2 and TRBJ2-3, is EPEVTQTPSHQVTQMGQEVILRCVPISNHLYFYWYRQILGQKVEFLVSFYNNEISEKSEIFDDQFSVERPDGSNFTLKIRSTKLEDSAMYFCASSGGVRWDTQYFGPGTRLTVL.